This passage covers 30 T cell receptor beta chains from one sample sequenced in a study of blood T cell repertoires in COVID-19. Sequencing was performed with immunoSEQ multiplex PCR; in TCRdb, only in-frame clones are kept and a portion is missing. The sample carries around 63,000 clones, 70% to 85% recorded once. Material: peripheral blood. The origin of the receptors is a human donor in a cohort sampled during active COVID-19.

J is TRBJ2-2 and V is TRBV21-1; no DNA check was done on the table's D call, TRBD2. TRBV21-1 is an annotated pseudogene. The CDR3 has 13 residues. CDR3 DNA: TGTGCCAGCACCGGGAAAGACACCGGGGAGCTGTTTTTT. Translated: CASTGKDTGELFF.

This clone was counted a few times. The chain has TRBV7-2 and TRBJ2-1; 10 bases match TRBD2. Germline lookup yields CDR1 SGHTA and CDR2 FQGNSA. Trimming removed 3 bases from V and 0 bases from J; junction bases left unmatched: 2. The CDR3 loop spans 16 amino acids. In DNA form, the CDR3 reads TGTGCCAGCAGCTTGTTAGCGGGGGGCTCCTACAATGAGCAGTTCTTC. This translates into CASSLLAGGSYNEQFF.

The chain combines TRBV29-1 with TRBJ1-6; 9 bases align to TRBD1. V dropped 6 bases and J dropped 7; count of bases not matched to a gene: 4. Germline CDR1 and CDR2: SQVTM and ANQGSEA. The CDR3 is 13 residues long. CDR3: CSVGTGNNSPLHF. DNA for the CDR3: TGCAGCGTGGGGACAGGGAACAATTCACCCCTCCACTTT.

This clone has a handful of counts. CDR3 loop: CASSLPTPYGTSGRASPYEQFF. The CDR3 DNA reads TGCGCCAGCAGCTTGCCCACACCATATGGGACTAGCGGGAGGGCCTCGCCCTATGAGCAGTTCTTC. The chain couples TRBV5-1 to TRBJ2-1; 16 nucleotides match TRBD2. Germline values: CDR1 SGHRS, CDR2 YFSETQ. This CDR3 is built from 22 residues. Trimming took 1 base from V and 8 from J; bases not matched to a gene: 21.

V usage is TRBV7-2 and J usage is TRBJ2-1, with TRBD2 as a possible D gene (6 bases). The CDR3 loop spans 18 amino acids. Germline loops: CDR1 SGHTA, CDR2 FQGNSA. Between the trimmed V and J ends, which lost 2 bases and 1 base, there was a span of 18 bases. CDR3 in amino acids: CASSLIPGAGYSYNEQFF. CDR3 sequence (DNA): TGTGCCAGCAGCTTAATTCCGGGAGCGGGTTATTCCTACAATGAGCAGTTCTTC.

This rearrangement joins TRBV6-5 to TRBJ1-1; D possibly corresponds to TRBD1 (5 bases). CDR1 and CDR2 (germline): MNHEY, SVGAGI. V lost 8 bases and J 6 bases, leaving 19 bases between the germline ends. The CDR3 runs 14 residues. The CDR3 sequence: CASLIKKFRAEAFF. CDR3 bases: TGTGCCAGCCTTATCAAAAAATTCAGGGCTGAAGCTTTCTTT.

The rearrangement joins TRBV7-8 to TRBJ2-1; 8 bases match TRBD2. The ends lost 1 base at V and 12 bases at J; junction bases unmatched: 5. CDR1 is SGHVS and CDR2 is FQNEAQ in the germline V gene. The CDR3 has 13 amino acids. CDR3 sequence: CASSLGSSGRQFF. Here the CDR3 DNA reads TGTGCCAGCAGCTTAGGGTCCAGCGGGAGGCAGTTCTTC.

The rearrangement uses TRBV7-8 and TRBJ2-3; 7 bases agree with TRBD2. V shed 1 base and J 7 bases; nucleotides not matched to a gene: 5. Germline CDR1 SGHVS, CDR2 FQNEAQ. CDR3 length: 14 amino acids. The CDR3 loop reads CASSLGWEGHTQYF. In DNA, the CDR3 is TGTGCCAGCAGCTTAGGTTGGGAGGGTCATACGCAGTATTTT.

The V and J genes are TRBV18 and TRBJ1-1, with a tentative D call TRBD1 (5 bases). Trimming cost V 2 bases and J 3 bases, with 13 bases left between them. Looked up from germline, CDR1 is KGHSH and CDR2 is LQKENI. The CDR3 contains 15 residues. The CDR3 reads CASSPISGRDTEAFF. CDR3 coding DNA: TGTGCCAGCTCACCAATTTCCGGCAGGGACACTGAAGCTTTCTTT.

This CDR3 reads CASIIETQYF. For the CDR3, the DNA is TGTGCCAGTATAATAGAGACCCAGTACTTC. V is TRBV19 and J is TRBJ2-5; D gene ambiguous. Between the trimmed V and J ends, which lost 7 bases and 4 bases, there was a span of 4 bases. Germline lookup yields CDR1 LNHDA and CDR2 SQIVND (reference sequence). The CDR3 extends over 10 amino acids.

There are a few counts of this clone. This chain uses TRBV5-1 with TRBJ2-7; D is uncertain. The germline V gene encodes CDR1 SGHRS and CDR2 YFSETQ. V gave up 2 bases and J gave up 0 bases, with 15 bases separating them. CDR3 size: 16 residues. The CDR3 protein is CASSFFIAESSYEQYF. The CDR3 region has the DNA TGCGCCAGCAGCTTCTTTATAGCCGAGAGCTCCTACGAGCAGTACTTC. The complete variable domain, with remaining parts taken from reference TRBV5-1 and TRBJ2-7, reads KAGVTQTPRYLIKTRGQQVTLSCSPISGHRSVSWYQQTPGQGLQFLFEYFSETQRNKGNFPGRFSGRQFSNSRSEMNVSTLELGDSALYLCASSFFIAESSYEQYFGPGTRLTVT.

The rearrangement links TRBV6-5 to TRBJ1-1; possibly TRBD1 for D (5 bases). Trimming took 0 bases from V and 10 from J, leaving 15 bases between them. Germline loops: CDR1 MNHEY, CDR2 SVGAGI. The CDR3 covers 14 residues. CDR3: CASSYSHGGGGAFF. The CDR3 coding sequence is TGTGCCAGCAGTTACTCCCATGGCGGGGGGGGAGCTTTCTTT.

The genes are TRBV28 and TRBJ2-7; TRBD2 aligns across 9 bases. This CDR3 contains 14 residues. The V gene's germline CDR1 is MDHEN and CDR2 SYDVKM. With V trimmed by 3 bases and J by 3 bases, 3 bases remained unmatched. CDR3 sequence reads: CASSLSLAGYEQYF. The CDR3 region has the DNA TGTGCCAGCAGTTTGTCACTAGCGGGCTACGAGCAGTACTTC.

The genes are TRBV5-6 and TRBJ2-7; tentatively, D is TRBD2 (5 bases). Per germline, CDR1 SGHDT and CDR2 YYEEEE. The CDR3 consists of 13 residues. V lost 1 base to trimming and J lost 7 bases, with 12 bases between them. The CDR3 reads CASSLRELDEQYF. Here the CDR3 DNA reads TGTGCCAGCAGCTTGCGGGAACTCGATGAGCAGTACTTC. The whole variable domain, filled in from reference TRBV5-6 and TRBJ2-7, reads DAGVTQSPTHLIKTRGQQVTLRCSPKSGHDTVSWYQQALGQGPQFIFQYYEEEERQRGNFPDRFSGHQFPNYSSELNVNALLLGDSALYLCASSLRELDEQYFGPGTRLTVT.

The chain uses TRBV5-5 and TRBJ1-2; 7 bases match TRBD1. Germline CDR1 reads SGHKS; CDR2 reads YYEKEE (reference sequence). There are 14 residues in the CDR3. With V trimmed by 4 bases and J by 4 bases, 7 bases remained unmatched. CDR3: CASSPPGQVYGYTF. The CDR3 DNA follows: TGTGCCAGCAGCCCACCCGGACAGGTCTATGGCTACACCTTC.

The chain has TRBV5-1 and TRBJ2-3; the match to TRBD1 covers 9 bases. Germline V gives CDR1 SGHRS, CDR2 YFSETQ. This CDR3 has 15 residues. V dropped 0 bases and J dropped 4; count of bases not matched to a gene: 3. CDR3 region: CASSLAGTGSDTQYF. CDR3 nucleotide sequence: TGCGCCAGCAGCTTGGCCGGGACAGGGTCAGATACGCAGTATTTT.

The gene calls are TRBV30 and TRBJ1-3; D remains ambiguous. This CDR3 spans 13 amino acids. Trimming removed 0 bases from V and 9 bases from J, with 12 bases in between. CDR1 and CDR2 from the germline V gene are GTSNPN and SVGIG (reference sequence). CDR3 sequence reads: CAWSVIGGGTIYF. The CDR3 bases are TGTGCCTGGAGTGTAATTGGCGGCGGCACCATATATTTT.

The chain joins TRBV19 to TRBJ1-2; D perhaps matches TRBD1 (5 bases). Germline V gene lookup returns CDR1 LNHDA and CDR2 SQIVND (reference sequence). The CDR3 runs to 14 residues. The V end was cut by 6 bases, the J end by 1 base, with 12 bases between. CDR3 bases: TGTGCCAGTAGGCGGTCAGGGTTTAACTATGGCTACACCTTC. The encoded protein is CASRRSGFNYGYTF.

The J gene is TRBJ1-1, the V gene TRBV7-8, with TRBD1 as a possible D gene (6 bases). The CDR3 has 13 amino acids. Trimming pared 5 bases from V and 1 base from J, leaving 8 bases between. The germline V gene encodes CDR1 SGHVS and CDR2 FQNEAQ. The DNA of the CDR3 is TGTGCCAGCAGCAAGACAGGGAACACTGAAGCTTTCTTT. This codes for CASSKTGNTEAFF.

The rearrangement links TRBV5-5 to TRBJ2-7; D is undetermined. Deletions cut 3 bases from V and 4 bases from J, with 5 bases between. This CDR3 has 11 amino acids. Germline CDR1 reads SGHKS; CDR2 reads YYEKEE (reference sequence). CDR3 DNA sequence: TGTGCCAGCAGCTCTATATACGAGCAGTACTTC. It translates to CASSSIYEQYF.

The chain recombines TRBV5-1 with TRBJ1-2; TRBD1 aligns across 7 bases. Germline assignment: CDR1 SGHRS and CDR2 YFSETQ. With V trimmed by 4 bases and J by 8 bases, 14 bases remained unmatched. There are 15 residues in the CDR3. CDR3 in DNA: TGCGCCAGCAGCCGCCGGGACAGCCCGCGGGCCGGCTACACCTTC. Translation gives CASSRRDSPRAGYTF.

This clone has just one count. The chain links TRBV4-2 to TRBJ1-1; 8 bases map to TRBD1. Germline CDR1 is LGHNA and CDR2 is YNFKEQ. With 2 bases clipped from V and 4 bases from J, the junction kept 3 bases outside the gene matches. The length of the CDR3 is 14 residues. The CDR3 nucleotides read TGTGCCAGCAGCCAAAACACAGGGGGCACTGAAGCTTTCTTT. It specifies CASSQNTGGTEAFF.

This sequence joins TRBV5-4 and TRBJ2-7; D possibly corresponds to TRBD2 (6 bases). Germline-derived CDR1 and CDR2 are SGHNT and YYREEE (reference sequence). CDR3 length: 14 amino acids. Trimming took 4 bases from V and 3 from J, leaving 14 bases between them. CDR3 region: CASSPRDGGYEQYF. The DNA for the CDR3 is TGTGCCAGCAGCCCCCGGGACGGGGGCTACGAGCAGTACTTC. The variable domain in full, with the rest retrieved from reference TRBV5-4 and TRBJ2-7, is ETGVTQSPTHLIKTRGQQVTLRCSSQSGHNTVSWYQQALGQGPQFIFQYYREEENGRGNFPPRFSGLQFPNYSSELNVNALELDDSALYLCASSPRDGGYEQYFGPGTRLTVT.

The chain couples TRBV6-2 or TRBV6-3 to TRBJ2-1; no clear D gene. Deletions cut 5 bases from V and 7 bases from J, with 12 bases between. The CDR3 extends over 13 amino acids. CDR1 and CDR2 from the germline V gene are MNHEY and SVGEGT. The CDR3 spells CASSQSDFNEQFF. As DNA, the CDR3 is TGTGCCAGCAGTCAGTCCGATTTTAATGAGCAGTTCTTC.

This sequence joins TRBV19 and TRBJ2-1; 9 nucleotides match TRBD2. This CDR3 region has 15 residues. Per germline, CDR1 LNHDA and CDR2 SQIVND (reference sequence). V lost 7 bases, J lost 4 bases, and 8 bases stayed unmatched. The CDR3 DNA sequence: TGTGCCAGTACCCCGACTAGCGGCCCTTACAATGAGCAGTTCTTC. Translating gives CASTPTSGPYNEQFF.

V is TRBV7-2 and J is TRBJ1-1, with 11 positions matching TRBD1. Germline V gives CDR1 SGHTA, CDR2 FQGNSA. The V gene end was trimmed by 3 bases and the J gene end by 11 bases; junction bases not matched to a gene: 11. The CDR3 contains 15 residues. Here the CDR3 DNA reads TGTGCCAGCAGCTTTCCGGGACAGGGGGTTTATCGGGCTTTCTTT. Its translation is CASSFPGQGVYRAFF.

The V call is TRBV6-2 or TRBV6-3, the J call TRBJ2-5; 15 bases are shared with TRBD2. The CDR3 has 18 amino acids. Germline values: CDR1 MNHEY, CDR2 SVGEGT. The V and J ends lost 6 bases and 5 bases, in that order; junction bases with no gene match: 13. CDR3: CASSKPGLAGGTVETQYF. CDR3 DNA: TGTGCCAGCAGCAAACCGGGACTAGCGGGAGGCACCGTGGAGACCCAGTACTTC.

The CDR3 bases are TGTGCCATACGGGACTGGGGGGATTCACCCCTCCACTTT. Protein: CAIRDWGDSPLHF. This chain links TRBV28 with TRBJ1-6; TRBD1 might be the D (5 bases). The CDR3 totals 13 residues. Deletions cut 10 bases from V and 8 bases from J, with 15 bases between. Per germline, CDR1 MDHEN and CDR2 SYDVKM. Based on the CDR3 plus reference TRBV28 and TRBJ1-6, the full variable domain is DVKVTQSSRYLVKRTGEKVFLECVQDMDHENMFWYRQDPGLGLRLIYFSYDVKMKEKGDIPEGYSVSREKKERFSLILESASTNQTSMYLCAIRDWGDSPLHFGNGTRLTVT.

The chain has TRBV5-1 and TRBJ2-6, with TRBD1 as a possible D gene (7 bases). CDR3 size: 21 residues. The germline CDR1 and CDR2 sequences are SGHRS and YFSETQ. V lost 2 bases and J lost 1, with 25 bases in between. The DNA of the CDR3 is TGCGCCAGCAGCTTATTGACAGGGAGGTATTTACCAAGGTCTGGGGCCAACGTCCTGACTTTC. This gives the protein CASSLLTGRYLPRSGANVLTF.

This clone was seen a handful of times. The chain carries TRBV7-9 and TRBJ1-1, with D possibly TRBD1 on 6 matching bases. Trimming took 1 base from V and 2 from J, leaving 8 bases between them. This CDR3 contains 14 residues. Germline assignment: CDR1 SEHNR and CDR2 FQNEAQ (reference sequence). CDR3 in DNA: TGTGCCAGCAGCTTAGAAGGGGGTAACACTGAAGCTTTCTTT. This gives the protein CASSLEGGNTEAFF.